Listed below are T cell receptor beta chains from one sample, sequenced in a study of cytomegalovirus exposure and HLA in healthy donors. Clones were sequenced by immunoSEQ multiplex PCR, and TCRdb holds only the in-frame ones, with some missing. The table includes 140,000 or so clones, about four fifths detected once. Source material: PBMCs. These receptors were obtained from a man aged 35 to 55 in good health and CMV-seronegative. Both conserved end residues are part of each CDR3. A D gene is named only where the DNA matches it firmly. Clone size, where shown, is once, few, many, or a class for clones that have expanded.

j_gene: TRBJ1-2; abundance: NA; v_gene: TRBV5-1; len: 15; d_gene: TRBD1; CDR3aa: CASSLASAGGYGYTF; CDR3nt: TGCGCCAGCAGCTTGGCATCCGCAGGGGGCTATGGCTACACCTTC
j_gene: TRBJ1-2; abundance: NA; v_gene: TRBV28; len: 13; d_gene: NA; CDR3aa: CASSFRKEYGYTF; CDR3nt: TGTGCCAGCAGTTTTCGAAAAGAGTATGGCTACACCTTC
j_gene: TRBJ2-1; abundance: NA; v_gene: TRBV5-6; len: 17; d_gene: TRBD2; CDR3aa: CASSLGTSASSYNEQFF; CDR3nt: TGTGCCAGCAGCTTGGGGACTAGCGCGAGCTCCTACAATGAGCAGTTCTTC
j_gene: TRBJ1-6; abundance: NA; v_gene: TRBV7-9; len: 15; d_gene: TRBD1; CDR3aa: CASSSPGQGDSPLHF; CDR3nt: TGTGCCAGCAGCTCGCCGGGACAGGGGGATTCACCCCTCCACTTT
j_gene: TRBJ2-7; abundance: NA; v_gene: TRBV27; len: 11; d_gene: NA; CDR3aa: CASSTGIEQYF; CDR3nt: TGTGCCAGCAGCACAGGGATCGAGCAGTACTTC
j_gene: TRBJ2-2; abundance: NA; v_gene: TRBV28; len: 16; d_gene: NA; CDR3aa: CASSLTGPGHTGELFF; CDR3nt: TGTGCCAGCAGCTTAACCGGCCCAGGTCACACCGGGGAGCTGTTTTTT
j_gene: TRBJ1-2; abundance: NA; v_gene: TRBV4-1; len: 18; d_gene: TRBD1; CDR3aa: CASSPETGGQEQNYGYTF; CDR3nt: TGCGCCAGCAGCCCGGAGACCGGTGGACAGGAACAAAACTATGGCTACACCTTC
j_gene: TRBJ2-2; abundance: NA; v_gene: TRBV9; len: 14; d_gene: NA; CDR3aa: CASSVLLNTGELFF; CDR3nt: TGTGCCAGCAGCGTATTACTTAACACCGGGGAGCTGTTTTTT
j_gene: TRBJ1-2; abundance: NA; v_gene: TRBV7-9; len: 15; d_gene: TRBD1; CDR3aa: CASSVQIQGNYGYTF; CDR3nt: TGTGCCAGCAGCGTACAGATACAGGGGAACTATGGCTACACCTTC
j_gene: TRBJ1-4; abundance: few; v_gene: TRBV5-1; len: 15; d_gene: TRBD1; CDR3aa: CASSRGGRTNEKLFF; CDR3nt: TGCGCCAGCAGCCGAGGGGGCAGGACTAATGAAAAACTGTTTTTT
j_gene: TRBJ2-7; abundance: NA; v_gene: TRBV11-3; len: 13; d_gene: TRBD1; CDR3aa: CATSSGGLNEQYF; CDR3nt: TGTGCCACATCATCAGGGGGCTTGAACGAGCAGTACTTC
j_gene: TRBJ2-7; abundance: NA; v_gene: TRBV11-2; len: 14; d_gene: NA; CDR3aa: CASSLERGTYEQYF; CDR3nt: TGTGCCAGCAGCTTAGAAAGGGGCACCTACGAGCAGTACTTC
j_gene: TRBJ2-4; abundance: few; v_gene: TRBV19; len: 13; d_gene: TRBD1; CDR3aa: CASKGDRGNIQYF; CDR3nt: TGTGCCAGTAAGGGGGACAGGGGAAACATTCAGTACTTC
j_gene: TRBJ2-7; abundance: NA; v_gene: TRBV4-1; len: 14; d_gene: NA; CDR3aa: CASSQETVNYEQYF; CDR3nt: TGCGCCAGCAGCCAAGAAACAGTGAACTACGAGCAGTACTTC
j_gene: TRBJ2-5; abundance: NA; v_gene: TRBV2; len: 16; d_gene: NA; CDR3aa: CASRATGSVNRETQYF; CDR3nt: TGTGCCAGCAGGGCTACTGGGTCCGTTAACAGGGAGACCCAGTACTTC
j_gene: TRBJ2-1; abundance: NA; v_gene: TRBV4-1; len: 18; d_gene: TRBD2; CDR3aa: CASSLELGGGLRYNEQFF; CDR3nt: TGCGCCAGCAGCCTCGAACTCGGCGGGGGGCTAAGGTACAATGAGCAGTTCTTC
j_gene: TRBJ1-2; abundance: NA; v_gene: TRBV7-8; len: 12; d_gene: NA; CDR3aa: CASSERNYGYTF; CDR3nt: TGTGCCAGCAGCGAGAGGAACTATGGCTACACCTTC
j_gene: TRBJ1-6; abundance: NA; v_gene: TRBV7-9; len: 12; d_gene: NA; CDR3aa: CATGTHNSPLHF; CDR3nt: TGTGCCACCGGGACACACAATTCACCCCTCCACTTT
j_gene: TRBJ1-4; abundance: NA; v_gene: TRBV5-8; len: 15; d_gene: NA; CDR3aa: CASSLRRGINEKLFF; CDR3nt: TGTGCCAGCAGTCTCCGTAGGGGGATCAACGAAAAACTGTTTTTT
j_gene: TRBJ1-2; abundance: NA; v_gene: TRBV4-3; len: 18; d_gene: TRBD1; CDR3aa: CASSRTGTGSDRPYGYTF; CDR3nt: TGCGCCAGCAGCAGAACCGGGACAGGGTCCGACCGCCCCTATGGCTACACCTTC
j_gene: TRBJ1-1; abundance: once; v_gene: TRBV7-2; len: 13; d_gene: NA; CDR3aa: CASSSPGNTEAFF; CDR3nt: TGTGCCAGCAGCTCCCCCGGGAACACTGAAGCTTTCTTT
j_gene: TRBJ2-2; abundance: NA; v_gene: TRBV5-1; len: 16; d_gene: NA; CDR3aa: CASSLAAGLGTGELFF; CDR3nt: TGCGCCAGCAGCTTGGCCGCGGGGCTGGGCACCGGGGAGCTGTTTTTT
j_gene: TRBJ1-4; abundance: NA; v_gene: TRBV19; len: 15; d_gene: TRBD1; CDR3aa: CASSIEGTGNEKLFF; CDR3nt: TGTGCCAGTAGTATCGAAGGGACAGGGAACGAAAAACTGTTTTTT
j_gene: TRBJ2-5; abundance: NA; v_gene: TRBV21-1; len: 14; d_gene: NA; CDR3aa: CASSSHDRVETQYF; CDR3nt: TGTGCCAGCAGCTCTCATGACAGGGTCGAGACCCAGTACTTC
j_gene: TRBJ1-2; abundance: NA; v_gene: TRBV9; len: 15; d_gene: TRBD1; CDR3aa: CASSVEDRGVGGYTF; CDR3nt: TGTGCCAGCAGCGTAGAGGACAGGGGAGTGGGGGGCTACACCTTC
j_gene: TRBJ2-2; abundance: NA; v_gene: TRBV2; len: 14; d_gene: NA; CDR3aa: CASTLGGNTGELFF; CDR3nt: TGTGCCAGCACACTGGGAGGGAACACCGGGGAGCTGTTTTTT
j_gene: TRBJ1-6; abundance: NA; v_gene: TRBV6-5; len: 14; d_gene: NA; CDR3aa: CASRPRVNNSPLHF; CDR3nt: TGTGCCAGCAGGCCTCGGGTGAATAATTCACCCCTCCACTTT
j_gene: TRBJ2-7; abundance: NA; v_gene: TRBV6-5; len: 14; d_gene: TRBD1; CDR3aa: CASSYGGQGTEQYF; CDR3nt: TGTGCCAGCAGTTACGGGGGACAGGGAACCGAGCAGTACTTC
j_gene: TRBJ2-1; abundance: once; v_gene: TRBV11-2; len: 17; d_gene: TRBD1; CDR3aa: CASRGQGASTRYNEQFF; CDR3nt: TGTGCCAGCAGGGGACAGGGGGCCTCGACCCGGTACAATGAGCAGTTCTTC
j_gene: TRBJ1-6; abundance: NA; v_gene: TRBV5-1; len: 16; d_gene: TRBD1; CDR3aa: CASSLEFGTVNSPLHF; CDR3nt: TGCGCCAGCAGCTTGGAATTCGGGACAGTTAATTCACCCCTCCACTTT
j_gene: TRBJ1-3; abundance: once; v_gene: TRBV6-5; len: 14; d_gene: NA; CDR3aa: CASRMGRGGNTIYF; CDR3nt: TGTGCCAGCAGGATGGGCAGGGGCGGAAACACCATATATTTT
j_gene: TRBJ1-6; abundance: NA; v_gene: TRBV12-5; len: 15; d_gene: NA; CDR3aa: CASGPPMGPNSPLHF; CDR3nt: TGTGCTAGTGGTCCCCCGATGGGGCCTAATTCACCCCTCCACTTT
j_gene: TRBJ1-1; abundance: NA; v_gene: TRBV28; len: 11; d_gene: NA; CDR3aa: CASTTPTEAFF; CDR3nt: TGTGCCAGCACCACACCCACTGAAGCTTTCTTT
j_gene: TRBJ2-7; abundance: NA; v_gene: TRBV7-9; len: 12; d_gene: TRBD1; CDR3aa: CASSFDRGEQYF; CDR3nt: TGTGCCAGCAGCTTCGACAGGGGCGAGCAGTACTTC
j_gene: TRBJ2-5; abundance: NA; v_gene: TRBV5-1; len: 15; d_gene: NA; CDR3aa: CASSPVEGRGETQYF; CDR3nt: TGCGCCAGCAGCCCGGTGGAGGGAAGGGGAGAGACCCAGTACTTC
j_gene: TRBJ2-2; abundance: NA; v_gene: TRBV9; len: 15; d_gene: NA; CDR3aa: CASQKGGTGTGELFF; CDR3nt: TGTGCCAGCCAAAAAGGAGGGACGGGCACCGGGGAGCTGTTTTTT
j_gene: TRBJ1-2; abundance: NA; v_gene: TRBV6-5; len: 14; d_gene: NA; CDR3aa: CASSPRTVNYGYTF; CDR3nt: TGTGCCAGCAGCCCAAGGACAGTTAACTATGGCTACACCTTC
j_gene: TRBJ1-1; abundance: NA; v_gene: TRBV19; len: 14; d_gene: TRBD1; CDR3aa: CASSGQGWNTEAFF; CDR3nt: TGTGCCAGTAGCGGACAGGGTTGGAACACTGAAGCTTTCTTT
j_gene: TRBJ2-5; abundance: NA; v_gene: TRBV5-4; len: 16; d_gene: TRBD2; CDR3aa: CASSLVAGGYQETQYF; CDR3nt: TGTGCCAGCAGCTTGGTAGCGGGGGGCTACCAAGAGACCCAGTACTTC
j_gene: TRBJ2-1; abundance: NA; v_gene: TRBV7-8; len: 15; d_gene: TRBD2; CDR3aa: CASSFLAVSYNEQFF; CDR3nt: TGTGCCAGCAGCTTTCTAGCGGTCTCCTACAATGAGCAGTTCTTC
j_gene: TRBJ1-2; abundance: NA; v_gene: TRBV27; len: 17; d_gene: TRBD1; CDR3aa: CASSLSPPGTGVYGYTF; CDR3nt: TGTGCCAGCAGTTTATCCCCCCCCGGGACAGGGGTTTATGGCTACACCTTC
j_gene: TRBJ2-3; abundance: NA; v_gene: TRBV5-1; len: 14; d_gene: NA; CDR3aa: CASSDTKEGDTQYF; CDR3nt: TGCGCCAGCAGCGACACTAAGGAGGGAGATACGCAGTATTTT
j_gene: TRBJ2-5; abundance: NA; v_gene: TRBV9; len: 14; d_gene: NA; CDR3aa: CASSATDTQSGQYF; CDR3nt: TGTGCCAGCAGCGCGACCGACACCCAATCTGGGCAGTACTTC
j_gene: TRBJ1-1; abundance: NA; v_gene: TRBV5-1; len: 13; d_gene: NA; CDR3aa: CASSHPSGTEAFF; CDR3nt: TGCGCCAGCAGCCATCCCTCGGGCACTGAAGCTTTCTTT
j_gene: TRBJ2-1; abundance: NA; v_gene: TRBV14; len: 16; d_gene: TRBD1; CDR3aa: CASSQATGGWYNEQFF; CDR3nt: TGTGCCAGCAGCCAAGCGACAGGGGGCTGGTACAATGAGCAGTTCTTC